The sequence of this T cell receptor (beta chain) was determined in a study of cytomegalovirus exposure and HLA in healthy donors. General study findings and limits: In vitro confirmation showed three CMV-associated chains to be CMV antigen specific.

Sequenced by immunoSEQ multiplex PCR; TCRdb stores in-frame clones only, minus some. This sample has 75,000 to 85,000 clones, with roughly 90% found just once. About this clone: Its antigen is undetermined.

The CDR3 spans 15 residues. After removal of 4 bases from V and 5 bases from J, the junction contained 7 bases not matched to a gene. CDR1 is MNHNS, CDR2 SASEGT, per germline. The V gene is TRBV6-1, the J gene TRBJ2-7; 11 bases are shared with TRBD2. Sequenced input: PBMCs. This receptor was obtained from a man younger than 45 in good health and CMV-seronegative. CDR3 sequence (DNA): TGTGCCAGCAGTGCATATAGCGGGAGGGGAAACGAGCAGTACTTC. Protein: CASSAYSGRGNEQYF.